This TCR beta chain is drawn from a study of post-analysis software for immune sequencing data. Notes on the study in general: Multiple sclerosis was associated with a significant reduction in normalized Chao1 diversity relative to controls.

Unique-molecular-identifier-tagged TCR beta cDNA libraries were used. TCRdb used MiXCR to reprocess the PCR reads, holding one entry per CDR3 protein. The sample has about 500,000 distinct CDR3 sequences; over 35% are singletons. To note about this clonotype: The antigen is not known.

The receptor comes from a girl between 5 and 17 years old with multiple sclerosis. The source material was blood.

DNA for the CDR3: TGTGCCAGCAGTCCTGATAGGACTAGCCGACACAATGAGCAGTTCTTC. This gives the protein CASSPDRTSRHNEQFF. This chain uses TRBV12-3 or TRBV12-4 with TRBJ2-1, with 8 bases identical to TRBD2. There are 16 residues in the CDR3. The V gene end was trimmed by 5 bases and the J gene end by 5 bases; junction bases not matched to a gene: 11.